These 24 T cell receptor beta chains share one sample of origin, sequenced in a study of cytomegalovirus exposure and HLA in healthy donors. Clones were read by immunoSEQ multiplex PCR, and TCRdb kept only the in-frame ones, dropping some. The data show approximately 150,000 clones, with just under 85% seen just once and 2% to 2.5% held by the top ten. Sequencing was carried out using PBMCs. The receptor set was obtained from a man aged 25 to 40 in good health and CMV-seropositive.

This sequence joins TRBV9 and TRBJ1-1, with 9 bases lining up with TRBD1. The CDR3 contains 14 residues. Looked up from germline, CDR1 is SGDLS and CDR2 is YYNGEE. With 1 base clipped from V and 5 bases from J, the junction kept 3 bases outside the gene matches. The CDR3 is CASSVRDRVTEAFF. Here the CDR3 DNA reads TGTGCCAGCAGCGTACGGGACAGGGTTACTGAAGCTTTCTTT.

The chain combines TRBV7-6 with TRBJ2-7, with D possibly matching TRBD2 (6 bases). Germline lookup yields CDR1 SGHVS and CDR2 FNYEAQ. The CDR3 loop spans 14 amino acids. Trimming cost V 1 base and J 2 bases, with 9 bases left between them. The CDR3 loop reads CASSLGGGTYEQYF. The CDR3 region has the DNA TGTGCCAGCAGCTTAGGTGGGGGGACCTACGAGCAGTACTTC.

This clone was observed a single time. The gene calls are TRBV4-3 and TRBJ2-5; 9 nucleotides align to TRBD2. The CDR3 covers 16 residues. Losses at the gene ends were 0 bases for V and 4 bases for J; bases not matched to a gene: 6. From germline, CDR1 is LGHNA and CDR2 YSLEER. The CDR3 loop reads CASSQELAGGRETQYF. CDR3 in DNA: TGCGCCAGCAGCCAAGAATTGGCGGGGGGGAGAGAGACCCAGTACTTC.

This clone was seen only a few times. The gene calls are TRBV2 and TRBJ2-7; TRBD2 might be the D (6 bases). In germline, CDR1 is SNHLY, CDR2 FYNNEI. V was shortened by 6 bases and J by 11 bases, with 17 bases between the two germline ends. This CDR3 is 12 amino acids long. CDR3 protein: CASSGGLPGEYF. The CDR3 bases are TGTGCCAGCAGCGGGGGACTGCCTGGGGAGTACTTC.

V is TRBV11-2 and J is TRBJ2-3; 7 positions agree with TRBD2. This CDR3 is built from 16 residues. Looked up from germline, CDR1 is SGHAT and CDR2 is FQNNGV. The J segment lost 3 bases and the V segment lost 10 bases, leaving 16 bases of the junction unmatched. CDR3 in DNA: TGTGCCACCCCGGATGGCGGACTAGGAATAACAGATACGCAGTATTTT. Protein product: CATPDGGLGITDTQYF.

The chain is built from TRBV10-3 and TRBJ1-1; 7 bases map to TRBD1. J gave up 6 bases and V 2 bases, and 12 bases lay outside the gene matches. In germline, CDR1 is ENHRY, CDR2 SYGVKD. CDR3 length equals 16 residues. CDR3 protein: CAISEPGGQVNSEAFF. CDR3 bases: TGTGCCATCAGTGAGCCAGGGGGTCAAGTTAACTCTGAAGCTTTCTTT.

This clone turned up a few times. The chain couples TRBV5-1 to TRBJ2-7; TRBD2 might be the D (5 bases). CDR3 length: 16 residues. V was clipped by 3 bases and J by 2 bases, with 18 bases between them. CDR1 SGHRS and CDR2 YFSETQ come from the germline V gene. Here the CDR3 DNA reads TGCGCCAGCAGCTCCCGACTAAGTCCCCCCACCTACGAGCAGTACTTC. It encodes CASSSRLSPPTYEQYF.

V usage is TRBV12-5 and J usage is TRBJ1-2; tentatively, D is TRBD1 (5 bases). The CDR3 length is 16 residues. Trimming cost V 6 bases and J 6 bases, with 23 bases left between them. Germline CDR1 is LGHNT and CDR2 is FRNRAP. The CDR3 DNA reads TGTGCTAGTGGGTGGGGCGGACGGCCGCCCAAGGATGGCTACACCTTC. Translating it yields CASGWGGRPPKDGYTF.

This rearrangement joins TRBV2 to TRBJ2-7, with 7 bases fitting TRBD1. This CDR3 is built from 15 residues. V was clipped by 6 bases and J by 7 bases; unmatched bases: 15. Germline CDR1 is SNHLY and CDR2 is FYNNEI. The CDR3 coding sequence is TGTGCCAGCAGAGCCTGGACAGGAATACCTTATGAGCAGTACTTC. Residues: CASRAWTGIPYEQYF.

This clone was counted a few times. V and J are TRBV6-4 and TRBJ2-1; 10 positions match TRBD2. Per the germline V gene, CDR1 is MRHNA and CDR2 is SNTAGT. Trimming at V came to 2 bases and at J to 8 bases, leaving 6 bases not matched to a gene. The CDR3 runs to 15 residues. The CDR3 region has the DNA TGTGCCAGCAGTGACGGGACTAGCGATTTTCATGAGCAGTTCTTC. It encodes CASSDGTSDFHEQFF.

This chain joins TRBV6-5 and TRBJ2-5; no reliable D call. This CDR3 is built from 15 residues. The V gene's germline CDR1 is MNHEY and CDR2 SVGAGI. Trimming stripped 0 bases from V and 2 bases from J, with 10 bases between. This CDR3 reads CASSYSGGQQETQYF. In DNA form, the CDR3 reads TGTGCCAGCAGTTACTCCGGCGGCCAGCAAGAGACCCAGTACTTC.

This chain uses TRBV6-1 with TRBJ2-7, with 7 positions matching TRBD2. This CDR3 has 17 amino acids. V lost 0 bases and J lost 5; bases outside the gene matches: 13. CDR1 is MNHNS, CDR2 SASEGT, per germline. The CDR3 here is CASSEAAGEAALDEQYF. The CDR3 DNA follows: TGTGCCAGCAGTGAAGCCGCGGGGGAGGCAGCCCTCGACGAGCAGTACTTC.

The chain has TRBV5-1 and TRBJ2-5, with D possibly being TRBD1 (6 bases). V was clipped by 2 bases and J by 4 bases, with 15 bases between them. The CDR3 is 15 residues long. Germline V gene data show CDR1 as SGHRS and CDR2 as YFSETQ. DNA of the CDR3: TGCGCCAGCAGCTTAGTGGGGGCGAGTGGAGAGACCCAGTACTTC. Residues: CASSLVGASGETQYF. Supplemented by reference TRBV5-1 and TRBJ2-5, the full variable domain reads KAGVTQTPRYLIKTRGQQVTLSCSPISGHRSVSWYQQTPGQGLQFLFEYFSETQRNKGNFPGRFSGRQFSNSRSEMNVSTLELGDSALYLCASSLVGASGETQYFGPGTRLLVL.

The DNA of the CDR3 is TGTGCCAGCAGCTTAAACCATGGAGACACTGAAGCTTTCTTT. Translation: CASSLNHGDTEAFF. This chain links TRBV7-3 with TRBJ1-1; D not certain. The V gene lost 1 base and the J gene lost 3 bases, with 9 bases spanning the gap. This CDR3 has 14 amino acids. Germline loops: CDR1 SGHTA, CDR2 FQGTGA.

The chain links TRBV27 to TRBJ1-2, with TRBD1 matching over 8 bases. This CDR3 has 17 amino acids. The germline V gene encodes CDR1 MNHEY and CDR2 SMNVEV (reference sequence). Unmatched junction bases numbered 6, after V lost 0 bases and J lost 0 bases. The CDR3, as DNA: TGTGCCAGCAGTTTATCGAACAGGGGGTCCTCTAACTATGGCTACACCTTC. Translated, it gives CASSLSNRGSSNYGYTF.

Only one count was recorded for this clone. The V call is TRBV5-8, the J call TRBJ1-4; 9 bases are a match to TRBD1. The CDR3 extends over 16 amino acids. The V and J ends lost 0 bases and 7 bases, in that order; junction bases with no gene match: 7. Germline assignment: CDR1 SGHTS and CDR2 YDEGEE. CDR3 nucleotides: TGTGCCAGCAGCTTGGAGCAGGGACAGGGTCCTGAAAAACTGTTTTTT. Translated: CASSLEQGQGPEKLFF. Combining the CDR3 with reference TRBV5-8 and TRBJ1-4 gives the whole variable domain EAGVTQSPTHLIKTRGQQATLRCSPISGHTSVYWYQQALGLGLQFLLWYDEGEERNRGNFPPRFSGRQFPNYSSELNVNALELEDSALYLCASSLEQGQGPEKLFFGSGTQLSVL.

The rearrangement joins TRBV19 to TRBJ2-1, with TRBD2 matching 15 bases. Trimming cost V 9 bases and J 6 bases; bases outside gene matches: 6. The CDR3 has 15 amino acids. From germline, CDR1 is LNHDA and CDR2 SQIVND (reference sequence). The CDR3 is CASLGLAGGLNEQFF. DNA for the CDR3: TGTGCCAGCCTTGGACTAGCGGGGGGGCTCAATGAGCAGTTCTTC.

The chain joins TRBV5-4 to TRBJ2-7; 15 bases fit TRBD2. Trimming at V came to 3 bases and at J to 1 base, leaving 2 bases not matched to a gene. Germline-derived CDR1 and CDR2 are SGHNT and YYREEE (reference sequence). The CDR3 consists of 16 residues. DNA of the CDR3: TGTGCCAGCAGCTCGGGACTAGCGGGGGGATCCTACGAGCAGTACTTC. This encodes CASSSGLAGGSYEQYF.

The chain recombines TRBV2 with TRBJ1-5; D gene ambiguous. V lost 7 bases, J lost 5 bases, and 12 bases lay in between. The germline CDR1 and CDR2 sequences are SNHLY and FYNNEI. This CDR3 comprises 13 residues. In nucleotides, the CDR3 is TGTGCCAGCAAGGTACAGAGCTATCAGCCCCAGCATTTT. Protein: CASKVQSYQPQHF.

J is TRBJ2-7 and V is TRBV15, with D maybe TRBD1 (6 bases). Trimming shortened V by 0 bases and J by 0 bases, and 18 bases separated the two germline ends. The CDR3 covers 18 residues. Germline CDR1 reads LNHNV; CDR2 reads YYDKDF (reference sequence). Here the CDR3 DNA reads TGTGCCACCAGCAGAGATACGGCCGTCGACAGGTCCTCCTACGAGCAGTACTTC. Encoded protein: CATSRDTAVDRSSYEQYF.

Worth noting for this clone: Other DNA sequences in this specimen translate into the identical CDR3. The chain employs TRBV7-6 and TRBJ2-7; 9 bases are a match to TRBD1. CDR3 length equals 14 residues. Per the germline V gene, CDR1 is SGHVS and CDR2 is FNYEAQ. J was trimmed by 2 bases and V by 5 bases; bases with no gene match: 4. The DNA for the CDR3 is TGTGCCAGCAGCCTGGGGACAGGGACCTACGAGCAGTACTTC. It translates to CASSLGTGTYEQYF. Variable domain in full (rest from reference TRBV7-6 and TRBJ2-7): GAGVSQSPRYKVTKRGQDVALRCDPISGHVSLYWYRQALGQGPEFLTYFNYEAQQDKSGLPNDRFSAERPEGSISTLTIQRTEQRDSAMYRCASSLGTGTYEQYFGPGTRLTVT.

The chain couples TRBV30 to TRBJ2-7, with unresolved D. CDR1 and CDR2 from the germline V gene are GTSNPN and SVGIG (reference sequence). V lost 4 bases and J lost 1, with 5 bases in between. The CDR3 consists of 11 residues. The CDR3 protein is CAWTGSYEQYF. The CDR3 DNA reads as TGTGCCTGGACAGGTTCCTACGAGCAGTACTTC. The variable domain in full, with the rest retrieved from reference TRBV30 and TRBJ2-7, is SQTIHQWPATLVQPVGSPLSLECTVEGTSNPNLYWYRQAAGRGLQLLFYSVGIGQISSEVPQNLSASRPQDRQFILSSKKLLLSDSGFYLCAWTGSYEQYFGPGTRLTVT.

The chain combines TRBV7-9 with TRBJ2-5; no clear D gene. The V gene lost 0 bases and the J gene lost 4 bases, with 6 bases spanning the gap. Germline CDR1 reads SEHNR; CDR2 reads FQNEAQ (reference sequence). The CDR3 is 13 amino acids. The CDR3 region is CASSLANGETQYF. The CDR3 DNA sequence: TGTGCCAGCAGCTTAGCCAACGGAGAGACCCAGTACTTC.

The chain couples TRBV4-1 to TRBJ2-5; 9 nucleotides align to TRBD2. The germline CDR1 and CDR2 sequences are MGHRA and YSYEKL. The CDR3 has 16 amino acids. With 4 bases clipped from V and 3 bases from J, the junction kept 9 bases outside the gene matches. The CDR3 nucleotides are TGCGCCAGCAGCCCCTATCTAGCGGGGACGAAAGAGACCCAGTACTTC. Protein: CASSPYLAGTKETQYF.